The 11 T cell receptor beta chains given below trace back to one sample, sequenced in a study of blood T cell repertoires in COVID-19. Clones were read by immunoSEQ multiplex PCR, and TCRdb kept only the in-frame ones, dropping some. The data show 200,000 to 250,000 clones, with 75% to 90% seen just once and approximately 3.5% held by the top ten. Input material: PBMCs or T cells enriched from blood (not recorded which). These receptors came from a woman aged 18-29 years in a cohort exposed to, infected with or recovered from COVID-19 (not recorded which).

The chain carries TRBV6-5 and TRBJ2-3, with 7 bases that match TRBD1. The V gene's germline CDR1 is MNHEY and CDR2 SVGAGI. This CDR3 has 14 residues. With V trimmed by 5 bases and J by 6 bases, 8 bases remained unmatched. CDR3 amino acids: CASSTPTGLDTQYF. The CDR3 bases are TGTGCCAGCAGTACCCCGACAGGGTTGGATACGCAGTATTTT.

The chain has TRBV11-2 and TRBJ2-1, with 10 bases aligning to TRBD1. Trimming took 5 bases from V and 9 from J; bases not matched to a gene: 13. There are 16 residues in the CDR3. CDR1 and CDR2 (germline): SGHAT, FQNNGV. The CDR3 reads CASSPAGTGESGEQFF. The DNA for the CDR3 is TGTGCCAGCAGCCCCGCCGGGACAGGGGAGTCGGGTGAGCAGTTCTTC.

Here the CDR3 reads CASSQGTGVNQPQHF. CDR3 coding DNA: TGCGCCAGCAGCCAAGGGACAGGGGTCAATCAGCCCCAGCATTTT. The rearrangement joins TRBV5-1 to TRBJ1-5, with TRBD1 matching 10 bases. The CDR3 spans 15 residues. Germline V gene data show CDR1 as SGHRS and CDR2 as YFSETQ. V lost 4 bases, J lost 3 bases, and 4 bases stayed unmatched.

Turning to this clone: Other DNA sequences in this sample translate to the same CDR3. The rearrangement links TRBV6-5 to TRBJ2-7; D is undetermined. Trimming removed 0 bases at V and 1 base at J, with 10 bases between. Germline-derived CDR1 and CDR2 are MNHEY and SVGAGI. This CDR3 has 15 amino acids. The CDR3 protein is CASSYSARLSYEQYF. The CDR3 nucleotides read TGTGCCAGCAGTTACTCGGCACGTCTTTCCTACGAGCAGTACTTC.

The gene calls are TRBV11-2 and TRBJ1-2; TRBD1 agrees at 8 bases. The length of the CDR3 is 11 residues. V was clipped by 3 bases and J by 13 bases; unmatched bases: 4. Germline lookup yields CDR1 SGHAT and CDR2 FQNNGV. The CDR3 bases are TGTGCCAGCAGCTTGGGACAGGCACGCACCTTC. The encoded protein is CASSLGQARTF.

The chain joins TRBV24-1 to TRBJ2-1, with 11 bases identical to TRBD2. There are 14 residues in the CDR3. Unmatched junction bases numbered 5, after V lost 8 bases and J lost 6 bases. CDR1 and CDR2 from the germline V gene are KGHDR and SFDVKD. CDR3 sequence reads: CATKTSGDSNEQFF. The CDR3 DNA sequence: TGTGCCACCAAGACTAGCGGGGACTCCAATGAGCAGTTCTTC.

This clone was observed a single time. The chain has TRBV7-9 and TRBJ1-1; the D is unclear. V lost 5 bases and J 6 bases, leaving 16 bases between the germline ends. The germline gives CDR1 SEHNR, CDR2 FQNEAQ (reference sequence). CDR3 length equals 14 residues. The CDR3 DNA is TGTGCCAGCAGCCGGGAACAGTGGGGTTCTGAAGCTTTCTTT. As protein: CASSREQWGSEAFF.

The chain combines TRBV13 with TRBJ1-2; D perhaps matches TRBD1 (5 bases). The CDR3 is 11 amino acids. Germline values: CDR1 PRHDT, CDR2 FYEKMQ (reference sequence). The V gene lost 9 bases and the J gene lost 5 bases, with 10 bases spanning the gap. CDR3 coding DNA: TGTGCCAGTTCCGGGGGGTATGGCTACACCTTC. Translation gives CASSGGYGYTF.

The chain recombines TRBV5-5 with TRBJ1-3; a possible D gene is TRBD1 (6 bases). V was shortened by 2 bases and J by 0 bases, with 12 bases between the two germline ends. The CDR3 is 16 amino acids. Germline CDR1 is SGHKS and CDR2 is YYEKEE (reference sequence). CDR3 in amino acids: CASSFMGQLSGNTIYF. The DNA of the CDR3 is TGTGCCAGCAGCTTTATGGGACAACTCTCTGGAAACACCATATATTTT.

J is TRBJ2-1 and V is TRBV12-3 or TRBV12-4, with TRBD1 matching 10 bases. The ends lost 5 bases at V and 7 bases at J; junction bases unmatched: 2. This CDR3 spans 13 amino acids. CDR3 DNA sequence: TGTGCCAGCAGTCCGGGACAGGGGAATGAGCAGTTCTTC. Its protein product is CASSPGQGNEQFF.

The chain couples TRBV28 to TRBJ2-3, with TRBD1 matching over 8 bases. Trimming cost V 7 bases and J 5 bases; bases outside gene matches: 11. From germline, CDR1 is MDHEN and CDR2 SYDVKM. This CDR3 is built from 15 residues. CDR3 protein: CASTVGPGGIDTQYF. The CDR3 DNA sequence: TGTGCCAGCACCGTGGGGCCAGGGGGCATAGATACGCAGTATTTT.